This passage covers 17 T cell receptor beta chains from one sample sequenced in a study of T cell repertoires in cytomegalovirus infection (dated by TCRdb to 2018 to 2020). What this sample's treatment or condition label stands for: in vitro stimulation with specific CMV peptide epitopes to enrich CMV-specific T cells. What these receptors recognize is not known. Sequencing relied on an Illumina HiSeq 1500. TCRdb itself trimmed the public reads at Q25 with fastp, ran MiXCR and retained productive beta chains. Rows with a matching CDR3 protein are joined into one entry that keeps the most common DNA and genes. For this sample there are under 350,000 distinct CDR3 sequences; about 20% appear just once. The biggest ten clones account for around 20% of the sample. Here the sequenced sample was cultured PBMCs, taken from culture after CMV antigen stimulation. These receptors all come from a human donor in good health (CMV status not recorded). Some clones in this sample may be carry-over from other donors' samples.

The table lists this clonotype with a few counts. DNA of the CDR3: TGTGCCACCGGCGGGCGGGAGGCGTTTGAGCAGTTCTTC. This encodes CATGGREAFEQFF. The chain couples TRBV11-2 to TRBJ2-1, with 8 bases that match TRBD2. This CDR3 has 13 amino acids. Germline CDR1 and CDR2: SGHAT and FQNNGV. With V trimmed by 10 bases and J by 9 bases, 11 bases remained unmatched.

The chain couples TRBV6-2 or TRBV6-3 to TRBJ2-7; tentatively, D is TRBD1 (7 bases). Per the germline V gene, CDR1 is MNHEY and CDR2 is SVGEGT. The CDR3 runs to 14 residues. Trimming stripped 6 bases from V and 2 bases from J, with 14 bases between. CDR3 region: CASRVTGRTYEQYF. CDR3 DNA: TGTGCCAGCAGGGTGACAGGGAGGACCTACGAGCAGTACTTC.

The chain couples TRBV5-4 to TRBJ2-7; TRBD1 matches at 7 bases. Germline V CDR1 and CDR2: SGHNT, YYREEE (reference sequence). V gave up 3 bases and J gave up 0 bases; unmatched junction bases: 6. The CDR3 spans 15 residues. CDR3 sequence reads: CASSSGQRSSYEQYF. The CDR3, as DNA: TGTGCCAGCAGCTCGGGACAGCGGAGCTCCTACGAGCAGTACTTC.

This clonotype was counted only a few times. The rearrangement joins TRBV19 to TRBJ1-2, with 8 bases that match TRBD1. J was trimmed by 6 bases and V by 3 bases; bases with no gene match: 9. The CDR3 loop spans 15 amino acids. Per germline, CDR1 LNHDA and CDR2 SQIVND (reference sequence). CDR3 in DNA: TGTGCCAGTAGTATTATGAGGACAGGGAGTAATGGCTACACCTTC. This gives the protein CASSIMRTGSNGYTF.

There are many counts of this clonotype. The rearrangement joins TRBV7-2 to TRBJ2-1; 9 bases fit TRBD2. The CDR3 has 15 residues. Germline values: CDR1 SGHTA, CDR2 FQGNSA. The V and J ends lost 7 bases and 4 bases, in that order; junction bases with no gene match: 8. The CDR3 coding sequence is TGTGCCAGCACCGCCGGACTAGCGTCTTACAATGAGCAGTTCTTC. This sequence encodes CASTAGLASYNEQFF.

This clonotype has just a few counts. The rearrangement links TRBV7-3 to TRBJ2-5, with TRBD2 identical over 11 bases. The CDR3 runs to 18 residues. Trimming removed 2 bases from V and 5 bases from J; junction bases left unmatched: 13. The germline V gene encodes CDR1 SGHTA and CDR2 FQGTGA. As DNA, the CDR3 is TGTGCCAGCAGCTTACGCCCGGGCCCAGCTAGCGGGAGGGAGACCCAGTACTTC. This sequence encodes CASSLRPGPASGRETQYF.

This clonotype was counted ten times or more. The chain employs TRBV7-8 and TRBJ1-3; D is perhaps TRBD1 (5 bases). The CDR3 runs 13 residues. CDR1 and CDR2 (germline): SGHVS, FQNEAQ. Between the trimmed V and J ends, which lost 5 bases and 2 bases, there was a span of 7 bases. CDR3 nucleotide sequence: TGTGCCAGCAGCCGGACAACTGGAAACACCATATATTTT. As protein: CASSRTTGNTIYF.

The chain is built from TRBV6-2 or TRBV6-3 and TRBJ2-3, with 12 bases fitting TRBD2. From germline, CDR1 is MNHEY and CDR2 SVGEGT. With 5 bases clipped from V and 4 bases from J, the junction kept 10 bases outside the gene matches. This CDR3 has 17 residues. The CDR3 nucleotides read TGTGCCAGCAGTCACACCAGACTAGCGGGGGATTCAGATACGCAGTATTTT. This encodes CASSHTRLAGDSDTQYF.

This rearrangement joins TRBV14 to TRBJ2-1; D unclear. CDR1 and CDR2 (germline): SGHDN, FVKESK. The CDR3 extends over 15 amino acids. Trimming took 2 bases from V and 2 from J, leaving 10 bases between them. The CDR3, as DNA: TGTGCCAGCAGCCAACTTGGTCCCACCTACAATGAGCAGTTCTTC. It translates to CASSQLGPTYNEQFF. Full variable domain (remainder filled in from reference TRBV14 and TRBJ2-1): EAGVTQFPSHSVIEKGQTVTLRCDPISGHDNLYWYRRVMGKEIKFLLHFVKESKQDESGMPNNRFLAERTGGTYSTLKVQPAELEDSGVYFCASSQLGPTYNEQFFGPGTRLTVL.

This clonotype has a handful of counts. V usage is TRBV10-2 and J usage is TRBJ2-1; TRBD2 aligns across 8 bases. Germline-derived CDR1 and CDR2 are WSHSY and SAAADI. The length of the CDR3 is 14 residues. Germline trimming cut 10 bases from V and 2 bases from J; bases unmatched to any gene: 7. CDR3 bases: TGCGCCACCGGACTAGCAGATACCTACAATGAGCAGTTCTTC. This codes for CATGLADTYNEQFF.

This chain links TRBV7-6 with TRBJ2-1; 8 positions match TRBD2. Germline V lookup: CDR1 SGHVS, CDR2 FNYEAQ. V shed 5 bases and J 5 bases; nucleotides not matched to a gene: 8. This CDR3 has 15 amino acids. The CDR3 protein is CASSLRSGNHNEQFF. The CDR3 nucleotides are TGTGCCAGCAGCCTTCGTAGCGGGAACCACAATGAGCAGTTCTTC. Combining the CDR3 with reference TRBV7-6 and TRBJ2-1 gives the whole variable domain GAGVSQSPRYKVTKRGQDVALRCDPISGHVSLYWYRQALGQGPEFLTYFNYEAQQDKSGLPNDRFSAERPEGSISTLTIQRTEQRDSAMYRCASSLRSGNHNEQFFGPGTRLTVL.

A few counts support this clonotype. The CDR3 DNA reads TGTGCCAGCAGCCGGGGACAGGGATGGGACACCATATATTTT. Translated: CASSRGQGWDTIYF. The J gene is TRBJ1-3, the V gene TRBV12-3 or TRBV12-4, with 9 positions matching TRBD1. Losses at the gene ends were 6 bases for V and 8 bases for J; bases not matched to a gene: 8. The CDR3 runs 14 residues.

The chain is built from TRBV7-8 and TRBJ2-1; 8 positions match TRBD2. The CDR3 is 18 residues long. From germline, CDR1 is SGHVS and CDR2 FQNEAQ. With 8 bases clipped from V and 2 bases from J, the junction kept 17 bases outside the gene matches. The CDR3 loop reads CASDELAYSGMTYNEQFF. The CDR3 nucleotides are TGTGCCAGCGACGAACTTGCATATAGCGGGATGACCTACAATGAGCAGTTCTTC.

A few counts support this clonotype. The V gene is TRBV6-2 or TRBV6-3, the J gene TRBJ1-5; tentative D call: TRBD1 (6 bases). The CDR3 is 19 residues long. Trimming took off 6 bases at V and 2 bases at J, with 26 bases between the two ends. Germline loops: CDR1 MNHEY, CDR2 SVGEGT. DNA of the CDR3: TGTGCCAGCAGCCTGGACAGACAGGCCACTTATTTCGGCAATCAGCCCCAGCATTTT. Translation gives CASSLDRQATYFGNQPQHF.

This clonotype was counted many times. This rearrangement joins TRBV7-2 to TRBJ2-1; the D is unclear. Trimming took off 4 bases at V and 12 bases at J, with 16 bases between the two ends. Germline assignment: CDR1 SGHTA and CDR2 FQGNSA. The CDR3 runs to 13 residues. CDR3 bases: TGTGCCAGCAGCTCGTTTGACTCCATGAGGCAGTTCTTC. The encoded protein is CASSSFDSMRQFF.

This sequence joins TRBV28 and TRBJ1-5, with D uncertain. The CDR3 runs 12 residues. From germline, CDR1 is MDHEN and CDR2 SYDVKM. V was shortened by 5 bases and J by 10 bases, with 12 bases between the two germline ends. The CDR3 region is CASSPAALPQHF. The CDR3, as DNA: TGTGCCAGCAGTCCCGCCGCTCTACCCCAGCATTTT.

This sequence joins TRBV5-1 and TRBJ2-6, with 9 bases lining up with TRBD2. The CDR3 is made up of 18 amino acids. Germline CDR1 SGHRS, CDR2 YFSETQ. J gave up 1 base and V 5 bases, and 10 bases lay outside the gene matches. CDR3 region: CASRTLSGSLSGANVLTF. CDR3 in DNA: TGCGCCAGCAGGACCCTTAGCGGGAGTTTATCTGGGGCCAACGTCCTGACTTTC.